This T cell receptor beta chain came from a study of cytomegalovirus exposure and HLA in healthy donors. V lost 0 bases and J lost 4, with 16 bases in between. The CDR3 contains 16 residues. Germline V CDR1 and CDR2: SGDLS, YYNGEE. The donors were in the roughly 110-subject validation cohort, distinct from the approximately 700-subject first cohort. The study, taken as a whole, reports: Specificity of a few CMV-associated chains for CMV antigens was verified in vitro. A list of about 160 TCR beta chains associated with cytomegalovirus was given. Within the 120 or so validation repertoires, first-cohort TCR clusters tended to co-occur, according to a later analysis.

In its sample, this clone was seen once. No antigen is known for it. TCRdb's copy holds only in-frame clones and misses some; the assay was immunoSEQ multiplex PCR. The sample lists about 270,000 clones; roughly 85% were seen once. The chain employs TRBV9 and TRBJ1-1; D is unclear. The sample consisted of PBMCs. This receptor was identified in a woman between 18 and 29 years old in good health and CMV-seronegative. This chain's CDR3 is CASSVVSNSVSTEAFF. The CDR3, as DNA: TGTGCCAGCAGCGTAGTAAGTAATTCGGTTTCCACTGAAGCTTTCTTT.